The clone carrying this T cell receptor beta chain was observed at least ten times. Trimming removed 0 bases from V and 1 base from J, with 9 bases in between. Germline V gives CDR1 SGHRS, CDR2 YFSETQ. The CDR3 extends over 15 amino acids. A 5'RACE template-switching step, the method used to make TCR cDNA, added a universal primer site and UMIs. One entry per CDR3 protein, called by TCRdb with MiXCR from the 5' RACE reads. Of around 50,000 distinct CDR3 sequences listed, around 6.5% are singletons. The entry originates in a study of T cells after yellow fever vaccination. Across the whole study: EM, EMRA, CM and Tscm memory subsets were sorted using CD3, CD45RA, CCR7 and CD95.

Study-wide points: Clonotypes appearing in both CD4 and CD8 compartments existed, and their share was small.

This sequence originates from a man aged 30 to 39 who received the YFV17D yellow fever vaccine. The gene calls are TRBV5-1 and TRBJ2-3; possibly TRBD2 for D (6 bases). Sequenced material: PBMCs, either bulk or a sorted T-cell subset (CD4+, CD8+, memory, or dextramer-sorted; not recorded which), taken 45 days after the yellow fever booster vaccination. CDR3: CASSLAPGGTDTQYF. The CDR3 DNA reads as TGCGCCAGCAGCTTGGCTCCGGGGGGCACAGATACGCAGTATTTT. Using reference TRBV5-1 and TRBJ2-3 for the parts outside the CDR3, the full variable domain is KAGVTQTPRYLIKTRGQQVTLSCSPISGHRSVSWYQQTPGQGLQFLFEYFSETQRNKGNFPGRFSGRQFSNSRSEMNVSTLELGDSALYLCASSLAPGGTDTQYFGPGTRLTVL.